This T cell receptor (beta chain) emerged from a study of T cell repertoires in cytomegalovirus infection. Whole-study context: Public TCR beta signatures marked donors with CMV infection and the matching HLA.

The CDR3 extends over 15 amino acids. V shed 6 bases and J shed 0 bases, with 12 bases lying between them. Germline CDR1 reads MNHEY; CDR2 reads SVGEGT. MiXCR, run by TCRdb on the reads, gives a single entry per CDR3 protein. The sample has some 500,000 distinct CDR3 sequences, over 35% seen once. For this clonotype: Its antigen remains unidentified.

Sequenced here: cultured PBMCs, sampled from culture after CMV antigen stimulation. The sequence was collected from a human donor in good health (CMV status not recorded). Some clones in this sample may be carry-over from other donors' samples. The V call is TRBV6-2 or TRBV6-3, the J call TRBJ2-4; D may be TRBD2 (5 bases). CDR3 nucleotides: TGTGCCAGCAGAAAACCGGACTTAGCCAAAAACATTCAGTACTTC. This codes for CASRKPDLAKNIQYF.